This TCR beta chain comes out of a study of blood T cells in healthy people across ages. Alongside a J-beta primer mix, a sample-barcoded 5' primer served in a second PCR lasting about 7 to 11 cycles. TCRdb reprocessed the 5' RACE reads with MiXCR, giving one entry per CDR3 protein. The table has about 800,000 distinct CDR3 sequences, 25% seen once. The table lists this clonotype with a few counts. This CDR3 spans 15 amino acids. CDR1 MGHDK and CDR2 SYGVNS come from the germline V gene. V trimming: 3 bases; J trimming: 7 bases; junction bases outside the gene matches: 5. Extractions gave at least 5 micrograms of total RNA per sample. In addition, the sample was reused for a study of T cells of mothers and their children. This second study says: Sequencing got over 9 million TCR beta CDR3 reads from each mother and some 3 million from each child.

The specimen was blood. The chain has TRBV25-1 and TRBJ2-7; 14 nucleotides align to TRBD2. The TCR comes from a boy aged 5-17 years in good health. CDR3 coding DNA: TGTGCCAGCAGTGAGGGACTAGCGGGGGTAGTGGAGCAGTACTTC. Protein product: CASSEGLAGVVEQYF.